The 19 T cell receptor beta chains below come from one sample, sequenced in a study of human T cells and chemical hapten exposure. Time point reported: pre-sensitization, week 0. Treatment given: therapeutic diphenylcyclopropenone sensitization with weekly scalp DPC. In TCRdb, the RACE reads were re-called with MiXCR into one record per CDR3 protein. The table shows about 120,000 distinct CDR3 sequences, with approximately 15% occurring only once. Material: whole blood, obtained in connection with sensitization to the hapten diphenylcyclopropenone (DPC). These receptors were obtained from a woman aged 18-30 years with alopecia areata. Some clones in this sample may be carry-over from other donors' samples.

This clonotype showed up just a few times. The chain employs TRBV6-5 and TRBJ1-1; no firm D call. The CDR3 runs to 11 residues. Deletions cut 4 bases from V and 7 bases from J, with 7 bases between. From germline, CDR1 is MNHEY and CDR2 SVGAGI. The CDR3 DNA sequence: TGTGCCAGCAGTTCCATGAATGAAGCTTTCTTT. Its protein product is CASSSMNEAFF.

This clonotype has a count of ten or more. The chain uses TRBV4-3 and TRBJ2-1; D gene uncertain. The length of the CDR3 is 14 residues. CDR1 is LGHNA, CDR2 YSLEER, per germline. V gave up 0 bases and J gave up 9 bases, with 12 bases separating them. CDR3 protein: CASSQDQGIGEQFF. In DNA, the CDR3 is TGCGCCAGCAGCCAAGATCAAGGGATAGGTGAGCAGTTCTTC.

This rearrangement joins TRBV20-1 to TRBJ1-1; D ambiguous. CDR3 length: 13 amino acids. With 6 bases removed from V and 0 bases from J, the gap between germline ends came to 11 bases. CDR1 and CDR2 (germline): DFQATT, SNEGSKA (reference sequence). CDR3 coding DNA: TGCAGTGCCCGACAAAGGGTGAACACTGAAGCTTTCTTT. The encoded protein is CSARQRVNTEAFF.

This clonotype appeared many times. The V gene is TRBV18, the J gene TRBJ1-2, with 10 bases identical to TRBD1. Per the germline V gene, CDR1 is KGHSH and CDR2 is LQKENI. The CDR3 extends over 15 amino acids. V trimming: 6 bases; J trimming: 6 bases; junction bases outside the gene matches: 10. CDR3 in amino acids: CASSFTGTGVHGYTF. CDR3 in DNA: TGTGCCAGCTCGTTCACCGGGACAGGGGTTCATGGCTACACCTTC.

This clonotype was seen repeatedly, ten times or more. The chain carries TRBV7-2 and TRBJ1-5; D gene uncertain. This CDR3 spans 13 amino acids. In germline, CDR1 is SGHTA, CDR2 FQGNSA. V lost 6 bases and J 1 base, leaving 7 bases between the germline ends. CDR3 in amino acids: CASSLASNQPQHF. The CDR3 bases are TGTGCCAGCAGTCTAGCCAGCAATCAGCCCCAGCATTTT.

This clonotype was found many times. The V call is TRBV18, the J call TRBJ1-2; tentative D call: TRBD1 (5 bases). The length of the CDR3 is 15 residues. Germline values: CDR1 KGHSH, CDR2 LQKENI. The V and J ends lost 0 bases and 0 bases respectively, with 8 bases between them. The DNA of the CDR3 is TGTGCCAGCTCACCACCCCGGACACCTAACTATGGCTACACCTTC. As protein: CASSPPRTPNYGYTF.

This clonotype showed up just a few times. The chain joins TRBV3-1 to TRBJ2-2; D gene ambiguous. CDR3 length: 15 residues. Germline V lookup: CDR1 LGHDT, CDR2 YNNKEL (reference sequence). Trimming took off 0 bases at V and 3 bases at J, with 8 bases between the two ends. The CDR3 spells CASSQDVLYTGELFF. Here the CDR3 DNA reads TGTGCCAGCAGCCAAGATGTCCTGTACACCGGGGAGCTGTTTTTT. Based on the CDR3 plus reference TRBV3-1 and TRBJ2-2, the full variable domain is DTAVSQTPKYLVTQMGNDKSIKCEQNLGHDTMYWYKQDSKKFLKIMFSYNNKELIINETVPNRFSPKSPDKAHLNLHINSLELGDSAVYFCASSQDVLYTGELFFGEGSRLTVL.

The sample holds a few counts of this clonotype. This CDR3 is CSARNSNQPQHF. The DNA of the CDR3 is TGCAGTGCTAGAAATAGCAATCAGCCCCAGCATTTT. The chain has TRBV20-1 and TRBJ1-5, with D hard to call. Germline V lookup: CDR1 DFQATT, CDR2 SNEGSKA (reference sequence). Trimming took 2 bases from V and 0 from J, leaving 2 bases between them. There are 12 residues in the CDR3.

The chain is built from TRBV7-2 and TRBJ1-6, with D hard to call. Germline CDR1 is SGHTA and CDR2 is FQGNSA. With 5 bases removed from V and 10 bases from J, the gap between germline ends came to 18 bases. This CDR3 is 15 amino acids long. CDR3 sequence reads: CASSRGRIQGSPLHF. CDR3 DNA sequence: TGTGCCAGCAGCCGAGGGAGGATCCAAGGGTCACCCCTCCACTTT.

This clonotype was counted only a few times. The V and J genes are TRBV7-9 and TRBJ2-2, with TRBD2 identical over 8 bases. Trimming at V came to 5 bases and at J to 7 bases, leaving 12 bases not matched to a gene. CDR3 length: 16 amino acids. Germline V gene data show CDR1 as SEHNR and CDR2 as FQNEAQ (reference sequence). The CDR3 region has the DNA TGTGCCAGCAGCCCGTTGGCGGGGGGATCGATCGGGGAGCTGTTTTTT. It codes for CASSPLAGGSIGELFF.

The chain recombines TRBV15 with TRBJ1-6; TRBD1 matches 9 bases. The CDR3 is made up of 14 amino acids. Germline trimming cut 3 bases from V and 10 bases from J; bases unmatched to any gene: 4. Germline values: CDR1 LNHNV, CDR2 YYDKDF (reference sequence). As DNA, the CDR3 is TGTGCCACCAGCAGTCGGACAGGGGTATCACCCCTCCACTTT. Residues: CATSSRTGVSPLHF.

This clonotype was observed at least ten times. V is TRBV19 and J is TRBJ1-5, with 8 bases lining up with TRBD1. Germline CDR1 is LNHDA and CDR2 is SQIVND (reference sequence). Germline trimming cut 3 bases from V and 3 bases from J; bases unmatched to any gene: 4. This CDR3 spans 15 amino acids. CDR3 nucleotides: TGTGCCAGTAGTATTCCGGGACAGGACAATCAGCCCCAGCATTTT. Translating gives CASSIPGQDNQPQHF.

The rearrangement joins TRBV27 to TRBJ2-7; 7 bases agree with TRBD2. The germline gives CDR1 MNHEY, CDR2 SMNVEV (reference sequence). CDR3 length: 15 residues. V lost 2 bases and J lost 2; bases outside the gene matches: 6. The DNA for the CDR3 is TGTGCCAGCAGTTTAAGTAGACTAGCTACCTACGAGCAGTACTTC. This sequence encodes CASSLSRLATYEQYF.

This clonotype was picked up a small number of times. The chain links TRBV7-8 to TRBJ2-7; D is uncertain. The CDR3 totals 15 residues. V lost 2 bases to trimming and J lost 0 bases, with 11 bases between them. Germline V gives CDR1 SGHVS, CDR2 FQNEAQ. The chain's CDR3 is CASSLRHGGSYEQYF. DNA for the CDR3: TGTGCCAGCAGCTTACGGCACGGCGGCTCCTACGAGCAGTACTTC.

The table lists this clonotype with a few counts. This sequence joins TRBV19 and TRBJ2-7; the D gene is possibly TRBD2 (6 bases). V was clipped by 8 bases and J by 5 bases, with 19 bases between them. The CDR3 consists of 14 residues. Germline V gene sequence: CDR1 LNHDA, CDR2 SQIVND (reference sequence). The CDR3 is CASSPDFGGNEQYF. CDR3 DNA: TGTGCCAGTTCTCCGGACTTTGGGGGGAACGAGCAGTACTTC.

This clonotype was counted between two and nine times. The gene calls are TRBV5-1 and TRBJ2-7; weak D call: TRBD2 (6 bases). From germline, CDR1 is SGHRS and CDR2 YFSETQ. V was clipped by 3 bases and J by 6 bases, with 19 bases between them. CDR3 size: 15 residues. Here the CDR3 reads CASSSRDGRRAEQYF. DNA of the CDR3: TGCGCCAGCAGCTCGCGGGACGGAAGGCGCGCCGAGCAGTACTTC.

Many counts were recorded for this clonotype. V gene TRBV19 combines with J gene TRBJ2-1; D is unresolved. Trimming left V 0 bases short and J 0 bases short, with 9 bases between. The V gene's germline CDR1 is LNHDA and CDR2 SQIVND (reference sequence). The CDR3 is 16 residues long. The CDR3: CASSIDDGSSYNEQFF. The CDR3 coding sequence is TGTGCCAGTAGTATAGATGACGGTAGCTCCTACAATGAGCAGTTCTTC. The whole variable domain, filled in from reference TRBV19 and TRBJ2-1, reads DGGITQSPKYLFRKEGQNVTLSCEQNLNHDAMYWYRQDPGQGLRLIYYSQIVNDFQKGDIAEGYSVSREKKESFPLTVTSAQKNPTAFYLCASSIDDGSSYNEQFFGPGTRLTVL.

This clonotype showed up just once. The rearrangement links TRBV7-2 to TRBJ2-1, with 7 bases that match TRBD1. The germline CDR1 and CDR2 sequences are SGHTA and FQGNSA. The CDR3 has 14 amino acids. J gave up 7 bases and V 4 bases, and 7 bases lay outside the gene matches. The CDR3 region has the DNA TGTGCCAGCAGCTCTCGACAGGGTTCTAATGAGCAGTTCTTC. This sequence encodes CASSSRQGSNEQFF.

This rearrangement joins TRBV9 to TRBJ2-1, with TRBD1 identical over 7 bases. CDR1 is SGDLS, CDR2 YYNGEE, per germline. CDR3 length equals 15 residues. With V trimmed by 0 bases and J by 6 bases, 6 bases remained unmatched. This CDR3 is CASSVGDSFSNEQFF. CDR3 coding DNA: TGTGCCAGCAGCGTAGGGGACAGCTTTTCCAATGAGCAGTTCTTC.